A selection of T cell receptor beta chains follows, all from one sample in a study of graft-versus-host responses after intestinal transplantation. The method was immunoSEQ multiplex PCR; TCRdb's version includes in-frame clones alone and lacks a portion of them. The table shows 65,000 to 85,000 clones, with roughly 92% occurring only once. This material consisted of bone marrow, taken 734 days after intestinal transplantation. Every receptor here comes from a human patient who received an intestinal transplant, so some T cells may come from the graft donor. Both conserved end residues are part of each CDR3. A D gene is named only where the DNA matches it firmly. Not all rows give a size; the values are once, few, many and, for expanded clones, a class.

>TRBV7-9|.|TRBJ1-2|.
TGTGCCAGCAGCTTAGTGGAGGGGGCTAACTATGGCTACACCTTC
CASSLVEGANYGYTF
>TRBV5-6|.|TRBJ2-5|TRBD2
TGTGCCAGCAGCTTGGGGGAGACTAGCGGGAGATTCCAAGAGACCCAGTACTTC
CASSLGETSGRFQETQYF
>TRBV30|.|TRBJ2-7|.
TGTGCCTGGAGTACCCAGGGCCCCTACGAGCAGTACTTC
CAWSTQGPYEQYF
>TRBV4-1|.|TRBJ2-3|.
TGCGCCAGCAGCCAAGTTAAGGACAACCCAGATACGCAGTATTTT
CASSQVKDNPDTQYF
>TRBV4-1|.|TRBJ2-5|.
TGCGCCAGCAGCTTTAATATAGCTCAAGAGACCCAGTACTTC
CASSFNIAQETQYF
>TRBV7-3|.|TRBJ1-6|.
TGTGCCAGCAGCTTGAAAGGGAACTATAATTCACCCCTCCACTTT
CASSLKGNYNSPLHF
>TRBV7-9|once|TRBJ2-5|.
TGTGCCAGCAGCTTGGGGCAAGGGACACGGAGGGAGACCCAGTACTTC
CASSLGQGTRRETQYF
>TRBV27|.|TRBJ1-2|TRBD1
TGTGCCAGCAGTTTATCCTCATCGACAGGGGGTAGATATGGCTACACCTTC
CASSLSSSTGGRYGYTF
>TRBV14|.|TRBJ2-7|.
TGTGCCAGCAGCGAAATCTCCACTGGGAAGGAGTACTTC
CASSEISTGKEYF
>TRBV5-6|.|TRBJ1-2|.
TGTGCCAGCAGCTTAATCCCCGGCGGCTACACCTTC
CASSLIPGGYTF
>TRBV10-3|.|TRBJ2-7|.
TGTGCCATCAGTGACCGGGACCGAACCTACGAGCAGTACTTC
CAISDRDRTYEQYF
>TRBV19|.|TRBJ2-1|.
TGTGCCAGTAGGGGGGGAGTGACAGGGCCGATCTACAATGAGCAGTTCTTC
CASRGGVTGPIYNEQFF
>TRBV6-5|.|TRBJ2-7|TRBD1
TGTGCCAGCAGTTACTCGGGACAGGGAACCTACGAGCAGTACTTC
CASSYSGQGTYEQYF
>TRBV7-3|.|TRBJ1-6|.
TGTGCCAGCAGCTTAGGGCCGGGACTGGTCTTACCCCTCCACTTT
CASSLGPGLVLPLHF
>TRBV9|.|TRBJ1-6|.
TGTGCCAGCAGCGTCGGGACTAATTCACCCCTCCACTTT
CASSVGTNSPLHF
>TRBV11-2|.|TRBJ2-5|TRBD1
TGTGCCAGCAGCTTAGCTTACAGGGGGAAATTCCAAGAGACCCAGTACTTC
CASSLAYRGKFQETQYF
>TRBV18|.|TRBJ1-1|.
TGTGCCAGCTCACCACCTGGGGCCACCGGCATTGAAGCTTTCTTT
CASSPPGATGIEAFF
>TRBV6-6|.|TRBJ2-5|.
TGTGCCAGCCATGATTCGGTGGCGTCTCAAGAGACCCAGTACTTC
CASHDSVASQETQYF
>TRBV20-1|.|TRBJ2-7|.
TGCAGTGCTAGCTCCATCTACGAGCAGTACTTC
CSASSIYEQYF
>TRBV6-5|.|TRBJ1-5|.
TGTGCCAGCAGTTACTCACCCCATAGCAATCAGCCCCAGCATTTT
CASSYSPHSNQPQHF
>TRBV6-5|.|TRBJ2-3|.
TGTGCCAGCAGTTACGGAGGGGCGCAGTATTTT
CASSYGGAQYF
>TRBV4-1|.|TRBJ1-1|.
TGCGCCAGCAGCCAAGATGGTACCCCGGCTTTCTTT
CASSQDGTPAFF
>TRBV30|.|TRBJ1-1|.
TGTGCCTGGAGATGGGAGGGGGAAGCTTTCTTT
CAWRWEGEAFF
>TRBV15|.|TRBJ2-7|.
TGTGCCGCCAGCCCGGGGGACAGCTCCTACGAGCAGTACTTC
CAASPGDSSYEQYF
>TRBV9|.|TRBJ2-1|.
TGTGCCAGCGGGCCTAGGGACAATGAGCAGTTCTTC
CASGPRDNEQFF
>TRBV7-6|.|TRBJ2-5|.
TGTGCCAGCAGCTCCGCAAAAACCCAGTACTTC
CASSSAKTQYF